The clone carrying this T cell receptor beta chain occurred many times. As yet, its antigen is unknown. TCRdb redid the calling of the 5' RACE reads with MiXCR, one entry per CDR3 protein. The sample carries roughly 16,000 distinct CDR3 sequences, over 6.5% recorded once. This record comes from a study of spatial heterogeneity in lung cancer. Study conclusions and caveats: Tumor mutation count correlated with how many alpha and beta TCRs expanded intratumorally. Ubiquitous expanded TCR counts tracked ubiquitous nonsynonymous mutations, and regional counts tracked regional ones. It was estimated that coverage of tumor T cells reached 6% to 8% for alpha chains and 12% to 15% for beta chains.

This sample's time point: sample taken at primary tumor resection. The roughly 68 donors had untreated early-stage non-small cell lung cancer. Unsorted whole RNA samples from tumor, nontumor lung or frozen PBMC were sequenced. Trimming pared 3 bases from V and 12 bases from J, leaving 9 bases between. CDR1 DFQATT and CDR2 SNEGSKA come from the germline V gene (reference sequence). The CDR3 covers 10 residues. The clonotype was recovered from a female donor with early-stage non-small cell lung cancer. The chain links TRBV20-1 to TRBJ2-1; D not certain. The material sequenced was lung tumor tissue, taken at surgery. The CDR3 loop reads CSARGEWQFF. DNA of the CDR3: TGCAGTGCTAGGGGCGAGTGGCAGTTCTTC.